This TCR beta chain stems from a study of regulatory T cells in long-lasting Graves disease. In building TCR beta libraries, iRepertoire HTBI primers were used together with Arm-PCR of CDR3 regions. Each CDR3 protein gets one entry after TCRdb re-called the multiplex PCR reads with MiXCR. The table has hundreds of thousands of distinct CDR3 sequences, roughly a sixth seen once. As to time point: newly diagnosed GD, antithyroid drugs for less than 3 months. Preparation of the TCR library used RNA extracted from PBMCs. The length of the CDR3 is 13 residues. V shed 3 bases and J shed 12 bases, with 15 bases lying between them.

Sequencing was performed on peripheral blood mononuclear cells (PBMCs), taken at new diagnosis, from a patient treated with antithyroid drugs. The chain employs TRBV12-3 or TRBV12-4 and TRBJ2-1, with no clear D. The receptor was isolated from a female donor with Graves disease. This CDR3 is CASSLGYGVGQFF. The CDR3 coding sequence is TGTGCCAGCAGTTTGGGTTATGGGGTTGGGCAGTTCTTC.